This TCR beta chain was retrieved from a study of T cells in Graves' hyperthyroidism and ophthalmopathy. Comment on this clonotype: What it recognizes is unknown.

Graves' hyperthyroidism qualified as stable when ophthalmopathy did not progress within 18 months. Hyperthyroidism was newly diagnosed in patients aged 18 to 65 (duration under 2 months). Lactation, pregnancy, other autoimmune disease or uncontrolled infection led to exclusion of patients. The germline V gene encodes CDR1 SGHRS and CDR2 YFSETQ. Unmatched junction bases numbered 11, after V lost 4 bases and J lost 4 bases. The CDR3 consists of 15 residues. Study findings and constraints: Appearing also in blood were most of the thyroid clonotypes expanded above 0.001.

The source material, RNA transcripts, was used to amplify TCR beta CDR3 regions. During a first-round RT-PCR of the TCR CDR3, the HTBI primer set was used. One entry per CDR3 protein results from TCRdb running MiXCR on the multiplex PCR reads. Here the sample spans about 500,000 distinct CDR3 sequences, roughly 17% being singletons. This receptor was identified in a woman between 18 and 29 years old with Graves' hyperthyroidism. The sample consisted of blood. V usage is TRBV5-1 and J usage is TRBJ2-7, with 7 bases that match TRBD1. CDR3 DNA: TGCGCCAGCAGCAGAAACGGACAGGCTTTGTACGAGCAGTACTTC. Translated: CASSRNGQALYEQYF. The full variable domain, with the rest looked up from reference TRBV5-1 and TRBJ2-7, is KAGVTQTPRYLIKTRGQQVTLSCSPISGHRSVSWYQQTPGQGLQFLFEYFSETQRNKGNFPGRFSGRQFSNSRSEMNVSTLELGDSALYLCASSRNGQALYEQYFGPGTRLTVT.